This T cell receptor beta chain was profiled in a study of blood T cell repertoires in COVID-19. The CDR3 runs to 18 residues. V lost 2 bases and J lost 2, with 20 bases in between. Germline-derived CDR1 and CDR2 are SGHTA and FQGNSA. How the authors handled the data: Reference gene primers were amplified, and this amplification served to estimate nucleated cell counts. Clones were read by immunoSEQ multiplex PCR, and TCRdb kept only the in-frame ones, dropping some. V, J and clone size are those of that table, while D and trimming were read from the DNA. The sample includes some 140,000 clones, roughly 80% of them seen just once. Participants were aged roughly 18 to 89 years from 20 to 30 US areas. Assignment of participants to cohorts was predicated upon participant-reported clinical history.

The sequencing sample was made of PBMCs or T cells enriched from blood (not recorded which). V is TRBV7-2 and J is TRBJ2-3, with D maybe TRBD1 (6 bases). The sequence derives from a man aged 40-49 years with acute COVID-19. CDR3 residues: CASSLMGAGGGATDTQYF. CDR3 DNA sequence: TGTGCCAGCAGCTTAATGGGGGCCGGCGGAGGAGCCACAGATACGCAGTATTTT.